The clone carrying this T cell receptor beta chain has only a few counts. What it recognizes is unknown. This sample is part of a study of early stage breast cancer tumors. Study-wide background: Samples were sequenced at approximately 9-fold average coverage.

Libraries were prepared by immunoSEQ multiplex PCR; TCRdb keeps only in-frame clonotypes and omits some of them. The sample lists tens of thousands of clones; 80% to 95% were seen once. Notes on the study in general: Comparing each tissue with blood distinguished tumor from normal in 14 of 16 patients.

The CDR3 is 14 residues long. CDR1 and CDR2 (germline): SGHTA, FQGTGA. J lost 2 bases, V lost 5 bases, and 3 bases had no gene match. The chain recombines TRBV7-3 with TRBJ2-5, with TRBD1 matching over 9 bases. Sequencing was done on a sample of blood. This clonotype was obtained from a person aged 70 to 85 with breast cancer. CDR3 coding DNA: TGTGCCAGCAGCGTAGGGACAGGGCAAGAGACCCAGTACTTC. Translation: CASSVGTGQETQYF.